This T cell receptor beta chain comes out of a study of blood T cells in healthy people across ages. The CDR3 contains 16 residues. Germline assignment: CDR1 MDHEN and CDR2 SYDVKM. With 4 bases removed from V and 3 bases from J, the gap between germline ends came to 16 bases. Primers used in a second PCR of roughly 6 to 12 cycles were a sample-barcoded 5' primer and a J-beta primer mix. TCRdb recomputed calls from the 5' RACE reads with MiXCR, one row per CDR3 protein. The table records roughly 1.5 million distinct CDR3 sequences, 35% to 45% of them present only once. The TCR originated in a woman between 18 and 29 years old in good health. The sample taken for sequencing was blood. The rearrangement uses TRBV28 and TRBJ1-5; D may be TRBD1 (5 bases). The CDR3 DNA reads as TGTGCCAGCAGTTCGACCGGGACCCATGCCAATCAGCCCCAGCATTTT. Translated: CASSSTGTHANQPQHF.